Shown below are 7 T cell receptor beta chains from a single sample sequenced in a study of T-cell memory formation after mild COVID-19. Via MiXCR, TCRdb re-called the 5' RACE reads, giving one row per CDR3 protein. The data show fewer than 700,000 distinct CDR3 sequences, 15% to 20% seen once. Sequenced material: PBMCs or a T cell subset sorted from them (not recorded which). These receptors all come from an adult woman who had mild COVID-19 (a few samples of this study predate the infection). Cell type and time point are not known.

The rearrangement joins TRBV20-1 to TRBJ2-7; 8 bases are a match to TRBD2. The CDR3 loop spans 15 amino acids. The V segment lost 5 bases and the J segment 3 bases; nucleotides outside the gene matches: 12. Germline loops: CDR1 DFQATT, CDR2 SNEGSKA (reference sequence). The CDR3 DNA is TGCAGTGCTTGGACTGTAGGGAGCGGGAGCTACGAGCAGTACTTC. Residues: CSAWTVGSGSYEQYF.

This chain connects TRBV7-9 to TRBJ2-5; 14 bases agree with TRBD2. Germline assignment: CDR1 SEHNR and CDR2 FQNEAQ (reference sequence). The V and J ends lost 3 bases and 2 bases, in that order; junction bases with no gene match: 5. The CDR3 has 17 amino acids. The CDR3 loop is CASSFPGLAGGQETQYF. As DNA, the CDR3 is TGTGCCAGCAGCTTTCCCGGACTAGCGGGGGGTCAAGAGACCCAGTACTTC.

The chain has TRBV5-1 and TRBJ2-3; no reliable D call. Germline CDR1 reads SGHRS; CDR2 reads YFSETQ. The germline V and J ends were trimmed by 0 bases and 5 bases, with 10 bases remaining between them. The CDR3 has 14 amino acids. The CDR3 DNA is TGCGCCAGCAGCTTGGGAGCGCCGGGAGATACGCAGTATTTT. Translating it yields CASSLGAPGDTQYF.

This clonotype occurred a few times. The chain employs TRBV15 and TRBJ2-4; the D is unclear. CDR3 length equals 14 residues. V was pared by 0 bases and J by 6 bases, with 9 bases between. CDR1 is LNHNV, CDR2 YYDKDF, per germline (reference sequence). The CDR3 loop reads CATSRDLGVNIQYF. The CDR3 DNA reads TGTGCCACCAGCAGAGATCTTGGGGTAAACATTCAGTACTTC.

This clonotype was detected only a few times. This chain connects TRBV6-2 or TRBV6-3 to TRBJ2-1, with 9 bases that match TRBD2. Germline CDR1 and CDR2: MNHEY and SVGEGT. The CDR3 sequence is 14 residues long. The V segment lost 5 bases and the J segment 5 bases; nucleotides outside the gene matches: 4. DNA of the CDR3: TGTGCCAGCAGTCTAGCGGGAACCCACAATGAGCAGTTCTTC. Its protein product is CASSLAGTHNEQFF.

The J gene is TRBJ2-3, the V gene TRBV6-6; possibly TRBD1 for D (6 bases). The CDR3 totals 15 residues. V lost 0 bases, J lost 4 bases, and 11 bases lay in between. Germline CDR1 MNHNY, CDR2 SVGAGI (reference sequence). The CDR3 is CASSYSFAGADTQYF. The DNA of the CDR3 is TGTGCCAGCAGTTACTCGTTTGCAGGGGCAGATACGCAGTATTTT.

V and J are TRBV20-1 and TRBJ2-1; no definite D call. The CDR3 contains 14 residues. Germline loops: CDR1 DFQATT, CDR2 SNEGSKA (reference sequence). The ends were cut back, 0 bases at V and 7 bases at J, with 13 bases in the middle. In DNA, the CDR3 is TGCAGTGCTAGAGATAAGACAAGTGGAAATGAGCAGTTCTTC. This translates into CSARDKTSGNEQFF.